At least ten counts were recorded for the clone carrying this T cell receptor beta chain. The antigen is unknown. The data were produced by immunoSEQ multiplex PCR, yet TCRdb's version contains in-frame clones alone and is incomplete. The repertoire has over 6,500 clones, none seen only once; the ten largest take about 5%. Germline V gene sequence: CDR1 SGHTA, CDR2 FQGNSA. Trimming pared 2 bases from V and 5 bases from J, leaving 13 bases between. This CDR3 is built from 15 residues. This sample stems from a study of T cells after posttransplantation cyclophosphamide. Study-wide points: Later blood repertoires were often dominated by clones from the donor CD8+ memory compartment. Tissue-infiltrating T cells from skin or gut overlapped little with blood T cells. Recipient CMV seropositivity and CMV reactivation strongly tracked TRB clonality.

Cyclophosphamide on days +3 and +4 followed busulfan-fludarabine conditioning and a marrow graft. The rearrangement joins TRBV7-2 to TRBJ2-1; perhaps TRBD2 as D (6 bases). This clonotype was obtained from a young adult male patient who received an allogeneic stem cell transplant from an unrelated donor, was CMV-positive, and had acute and chronic GVHD. Some of the T cells might come from the graft donor. The starting material was PBMCs, obtained after an allogeneic stem cell transplant with post-transplant cyclophosphamide. CDR3 sequence reads: CASSLWLAEDNEQFF. In nucleotides, the CDR3 is TGTGCCAGCAGCTTATGGTTAGCGGAGGACAATGAGCAGTTCTTC.